This T cell receptor (beta chain) was found in a study of T cells in Graves' hyperthyroidism and ophthalmopathy. Study-level results: Blood also contained most expanded thyroid clonotypes above 0.001.

Using RNA transcripts as the source, TCR beta CDR3 regions were amplified. First-round RT-PCR with HTBI primers amplified the TCR CDR3 region. TCRdb re-called the multiplex PCR reads with MiXCR, one entry per CDR3 protein. Of around 760,000 distinct CDR3 sequences in the sample, roughly a third are singletons; the top ten hold around 31%. The CDR3 is 16 amino acids. Deletions cut 6 bases from V and 4 bases from J, with 22 bases between. This clonotype was observed a few times. Its antigen is currently unknown. What was sequenced was blood. This receptor was identified in a woman between 40 and 50 years old with Graves' hyperthyroidism. The V call is TRBV12-3 or TRBV12-4, the J call TRBJ2-7; D possibly uses TRBD1 or TRBD2 (5 bases each). CDR3 in DNA: TGTGCCAGCAGCAGTATCCGGGACCGTGCCCGGTACGAGCAGTACTTC. As protein: CASSSIRDRARYEQYF.